This T cell receptor beta chain derives from a study of T cell responses to AZD1222 COVID-19 vaccine. Notes on the study in general: Mostly white British, mostly female donors; authors suggested clonal diversity may be underestimated. An increase in Spike-specific TCR breadth and depth was observed after two AZD1222 doses. Reports indicate that nearly half of spike-specific TCRs are directed at unmutated variant regions.

Notes on this clone: Its antigen is currently unknown.

V lost 0 bases and J lost 4, with 9 bases in between. Germline loops: CDR1 LNHDA, CDR2 SQIVND (reference sequence). This CDR3 has 14 amino acids. Sequencing used immunoSEQ multiplex PCR; TCRdb keeps in-frame clones, though not all of them. The sample includes about 64,000 clones, under 95% of them seen just once. The chain recombines TRBV19 with TRBJ2-5; perhaps TRBD2 as D (5 bases). This receptor was obtained from an adult who received the MenACWY meningococcal vaccine as a control. The sample consisted of peripheral blood, taken 28 days after the second dose of the MenACWY control vaccine. The CDR3 sequence: CASSIDPGSETQYF. DNA of the CDR3: TGTGCCAGTAGTATAGATCCGGGGTCAGAGACCCAGTACTTC.